The following is a T cell receptor (beta chain) sequence with its context. The sample comes from a study of blood T cells in healthy people across ages. The germline gives CDR1 SGHDT, CDR2 YYEEEE. CDR3 length: 16 amino acids. Unmatched junction bases numbered 3, after V lost 3 bases and J lost 0 bases. It was with a sample-barcoded 5' primer and a J-beta primer mix that a second PCR of about 6 to 12 cycles was run. TCRdb re-called the 5' RACE reads with MiXCR, one entry per CDR3 protein. This sample has 550,000 to 650,000 distinct CDR3 sequences, with about 30% found just once. Source material: blood. The TCR comes from a woman of 80 years or more in good health. The chain has TRBV5-6 and TRBJ2-1; 10 bases map to TRBD2. Here the CDR3 reads CASSSIAGGSYNEQFF. The CDR3 nucleotides read TGTGCCAGCAGCTCAATAGCGGGAGGCTCCTACAATGAGCAGTTCTTC.